The 10 T cell receptor beta chains reported below all come from one sample, sequenced in a study of graft-versus-host responses after intestinal transplantation. TCRdb keeps only in-frame clones here, not all; method: immunoSEQ multiplex PCR. The data contain fewer than 45,000 clones, over 75% of them singletons. Sequences were derived from PBMCs, sampled 524 days after transplant. Receptors originate from a human patient who received an intestinal transplant, so some T cells may come from the graft donor.

V gene TRBV7-9 combines with J gene TRBJ2-7; D is possibly TRBD2 (5 bases). The V end lost 5 bases, the J end lost 2 bases, and 16 bases lay between the germline ends. CDR3 length: 15 residues. Germline lookup yields CDR1 SEHNR and CDR2 FQNEAQ (reference sequence). The CDR3 DNA reads as TGTGCCAGCAGCCCTCTAGCAACCCCGACCTACGAGCAGTACTTC. Protein sequence: CASSPLATPTYEQYF. Based on the CDR3 plus reference TRBV7-9 and TRBJ2-7, the full variable domain is DTGVSQNPRHKITKRGQNVTFRCDPISEHNRLYWYRQTLGQGPEFLTYFQNEAQLEKSRLLSDRFSAERPKGSFSTLEIQRTEQGDSAMYLCASSPLATPTYEQYFGPGTRLTVT.

This clone appeared once. The chain's CDR3 is CASSLAQTNTEAFF. The CDR3 DNA reads as TGTGCCAGCAGTTTAGCACAGACGAACACTGAAGCTTTCTTT. The chain carries TRBV27 and TRBJ1-1; D not certain. V lost 2 bases to trimming and J lost 1 base, with 8 bases between them. Germline assignment: CDR1 MNHEY and CDR2 SMNVEV (reference sequence). The CDR3 extends over 14 amino acids.

The table lists this clone with a few counts. The chain couples TRBV9 to TRBJ1-5; D might be TRBD1 (6 bases). The germline CDR1 and CDR2 sequences are SGDLS and YYNGEE. The germline V and J ends were trimmed by 0 bases and 3 bases, with 10 bases remaining between them. The CDR3 is 15 residues long. The CDR3: CASSVGGGFNQPQHF. CDR3 DNA sequence: TGTGCCAGCAGCGTAGGAGGGGGTTTCAATCAGCCCCAGCATTTT.

The chain uses TRBV5-1 and TRBJ2-1, with D uncertain. Germline loops: CDR1 SGHRS, CDR2 YFSETQ. The CDR3 covers 16 residues. Trimming took off 0 bases at V and 1 base at J, with 11 bases between the two ends. This CDR3 reads CASSLGLSGSYNEQFF. CDR3 coding DNA: TGCGCCAGCAGCTTGGGACTGAGTGGGTCCTACAATGAGCAGTTCTTC.

V usage is TRBV13 and J usage is TRBJ2-7; D is perhaps TRBD1 or TRBD2 (5 bases each). The CDR3 extends over 16 amino acids. The germline gives CDR1 PRHDT, CDR2 FYEKMQ (reference sequence). Trimming left V 5 bases short and J 4 bases short, with 21 bases between. The CDR3 loop reads CASSPLRALGPYEQYF. The CDR3 DNA is TGTGCCAGCAGCCCCCTCAGGGCCCTGGGACCATACGAGCAGTACTTC. The whole variable domain, filled in from reference TRBV13 and TRBJ2-7, reads AAGVIQSPRHLIKEKRETATLKCYPIPRHDTVYWYQQGPGQDPQFLISFYEKMQSDKGSIPDRFSAQQFSDYHSELNMSSLELGDSALYFCASSPLRALGPYEQYFGPGTRLTVT.

The chain joins TRBV10-3 to TRBJ2-1; 8 bases agree with TRBD1. The CDR3 length is 17 residues. The J segment lost 3 bases and the V segment lost 0 bases, leaving 7 bases of the junction unmatched. The germline V gene encodes CDR1 ENHRY and CDR2 SYGVKD. The CDR3 DNA sequence: TGTGCCATCAGTGAGTCGACCCCGGACAGGGACTACAATGAGCAGTTCTTC. Amino acid sequence: CAISESTPDRDYNEQFF.

The chain couples TRBV19 to TRBJ2-5; no clear D. The V gene's germline CDR1 is LNHDA and CDR2 SQIVND (reference sequence). The CDR3 spans 14 residues. V lost 4 bases to trimming and J lost 2 bases, with 11 bases between them. The CDR3 nucleotides read TGTGCCAGTAGTAAGGCTAGGTCTCAAGAGACCCAGTACTTC. It encodes CASSKARSQETQYF.

V and J are TRBV29-1 and TRBJ2-1; 10 nucleotides align to TRBD2. The germline V gene encodes CDR1 SQVTM and CDR2 ANQGSEA. Losses at the gene ends were 5 bases for V and 8 bases for J; bases not matched to a gene: 6. CDR3 size: 13 residues. The CDR3 DNA is TGCAGCGTTCGTCTAGCGGGAGTCCATGAGCAGTTCTTC. As protein: CSVRLAGVHEQFF.

The chain has TRBV5-1 and TRBJ2-7; 9 bases map to TRBD1. The germline V gene has CDR1 SGHRS and CDR2 YFSETQ. Losses at the gene ends were 3 bases for V and 3 bases for J; bases not matched to a gene: 4. The CDR3 has 14 amino acids. The CDR3 coding sequence is TGCGCCAGCAGCTCCGGGACAGGGTACTACGAGCAGTACTTC. Its translation is CASSSGTGYYEQYF.

The rearrangement uses TRBV10-3 and TRBJ2-5; TRBD2 matches at 7 bases. Germline assignment: CDR1 ENHRY and CDR2 SYGVKD. The V gene end was trimmed by 5 bases and the J gene end by 0 bases; junction bases not matched to a gene: 9. The CDR3 contains 16 residues. CDR3 amino acids: CAISSPTAGYQETQYF. In DNA form, the CDR3 reads TGTGCCATCAGTAGCCCTACAGCGGGGTACCAAGAGACCCAGTACTTC.